The 24 T cell receptor beta chains reported below all come from one sample, sequenced in a study of PD-L1 blockade in urothelial cancer. The method was immunoSEQ multiplex PCR; TCRdb's version includes in-frame clones alone and lacks a portion of them. The sample has approximately 36,000 clones; approximately 84% are singletons. Time point here: peripheral blood 6 weeks after treatment start. The specimen comprised PBMCs, sampled around atezolizumab (anti-PD-L1) treatment. These receptors were obtained from a man aged 35 to 55 with urothelial cancer.

The chain links TRBV7-3 to TRBJ2-2; D possibly corresponds to TRBD1 (5 bases). Trimming shortened V by 0 bases and J by 4 bases, and 9 bases separated the two germline ends. The CDR3 extends over 15 amino acids. The germline V gene encodes CDR1 SGHTA and CDR2 FQGTGA. The DNA of the CDR3 is TGTGCCAGCAGCTTAACTGGGGCCTCCACCGGGGAGCTGTTTTTT. Translation: CASSLTGASTGELFF.

The chain uses TRBV4-1 and TRBJ2-7; D may be TRBD2 (7 bases). V shed 3 bases and J shed 3 bases, with 15 bases lying between them. Germline V gene sequence: CDR1 MGHRA, CDR2 YSYEKL. This CDR3 comprises 15 residues. Here the CDR3 DNA reads TGCGCCAGCAGCCAGGGGACACCGGGAGGCTACGAGCAGTACTTC. It specifies CASSQGTPGGYEQYF.

The chain combines TRBV7-8 with TRBJ2-1; weak D call: TRBD2 (5 bases). Germline V lookup: CDR1 SGHVS, CDR2 FQNEAQ. Between the trimmed V and J ends, which lost 4 bases and 12 bases, there was a span of 16 bases. The CDR3 extends over 13 amino acids. The CDR3 DNA sequence: TGTGCCAGCAGCTCAGAGATTACTAGTTGGCAGTTCTTC. It translates to CASSSEITSWQFF.

The chain recombines TRBV6-4 with TRBJ2-1; a possible D gene is TRBD2 (6 bases). The ends were cut back, 0 bases at V and 9 bases at J, with 12 bases in the middle. Germline CDR1 is MRHNA and CDR2 is SNTAGT. The CDR3 is 14 residues long. The CDR3, as DNA: TGTGCCAGCAGTGACTCGAGTCTAGCGACTGAGCAGTTCTTC. It is translated as CASSDSSLATEQFF.

The J gene is TRBJ2-5, the V gene TRBV7-8; 8 bases match TRBD2. CDR1 and CDR2 from the germline V gene are SGHVS and FQNEAQ. This CDR3 has 17 residues. Losses at the gene ends were 5 bases for V and 2 bases for J; bases not matched to a gene: 13. CDR3: CASSSRKAGDPQETQYF. The CDR3 coding sequence is TGTGCCAGCAGCAGTAGGAAAGCGGGAGACCCACAAGAGACCCAGTACTTC.

This clone showed up just a few times. The chain employs TRBV7-9 and TRBJ2-1, with D uncertain. This CDR3 has 14 residues. CDR1 SEHNR and CDR2 FQNEAQ come from the germline V gene (reference sequence). Deletions cut 8 bases from V and 0 bases from J, with 11 bases between. The CDR3 is CASVPRSSYNEQFF. The CDR3 coding sequence is TGTGCCAGCGTACCAAGGAGCTCCTACAATGAGCAGTTCTTC.

The chain combines TRBV18 with TRBJ1-2; 8 bases agree with TRBD1. V lost 5 bases and J lost 4; bases outside the gene matches: 6. The CDR3 is 14 amino acids. Germline V gene sequence: CDR1 KGHSH, CDR2 LQKENI. The CDR3 DNA reads TGTGCCAGCTCAATTTGGGACAGGTTCTATGGCTACACCTTC. This encodes CASSIWDRFYGYTF.

The V call is TRBV6-1, the J call TRBJ2-1; 7 positions match TRBD2. The CDR3 extends over 15 amino acids. The V gene end was trimmed by 8 bases and the J gene end by 1 base; junction bases not matched to a gene: 8. From germline, CDR1 is MNHNS and CDR2 SASEGT. The CDR3 region has the DNA TGTGCCAGCTGGGAAAGCGGGGAGTCCTACAATGAGCAGTTCTTC. Its translation is CASWESGESYNEQFF.

The V call is TRBV5-1, the J call TRBJ2-3, with D tentatively TRBD2 (5 bases). Trimming left V 3 bases short and J 6 bases short, with 14 bases between. The germline V gene encodes CDR1 SGHRS and CDR2 YFSETQ. The CDR3 is made up of 14 amino acids. The CDR3 bases are TGCGCCAGCAGCTCAGAACTAGGTGGGGATACGCAGTATTTT. Its translation: CASSSELGGDTQYF.

The J gene is TRBJ2-5, the V gene TRBV28; TRBD2 matches 9 bases. After removal of 6 bases from V and 2 bases from J, the junction contained 10 bases not matched to a gene. The V gene's germline CDR1 is MDHEN and CDR2 SYDVKM. The CDR3 consists of 16 residues. The CDR3 protein is CASSPEVAGVQETQYF. In nucleotides, the CDR3 is TGTGCCAGCAGCCCAGAGGTAGCGGGAGTACAAGAGACCCAGTACTTC.

The chain couples TRBV14 to TRBJ2-1; TRBD2 aligns across 8 bases. The CDR3 loop spans 16 amino acids. V dropped 4 bases and J dropped 5; count of bases not matched to a gene: 10. From germline, CDR1 is SGHDN and CDR2 FVKESK. CDR3 coding DNA: TGTGCCAGCAGCCGACACATAGGGACTAGTCACAATGAGCAGTTCTTC. It translates to CASSRHIGTSHNEQFF. The variable domain in full, completed from reference TRBV14 and TRBJ2-1, reads EAGVTQFPSHSVIEKGQTVTLRCDPISGHDNLYWYRRVMGKEIKFLLHFVKESKQDESGMPNNRFLAERTGGTYSTLKVQPAELEDSGVYFCASSRHIGTSHNEQFFGPGTRLTVL.

This clone was recorded once. The chain joins TRBV29-1 to TRBJ2-1; 7 bases align to TRBD1. In germline, CDR1 is SQVTM, CDR2 ANQGSEA. This CDR3 has 14 residues. The V segment lost 7 bases and the J segment 5 bases; nucleotides outside the gene matches: 11. Written as DNA, the CDR3 is TGCAGCGGGTCCGGGACAGAACATCACAATGAGCAGTTCTTC. The encoded protein is CSGSGTEHHNEQFF.

The chain is built from TRBV2 and TRBJ2-7, with D maybe TRBD1 (5 bases). The CDR3 length is 14 residues. CDR1 is SNHLY and CDR2 is FYNNEI in the germline V gene. The ends were cut back, 4 bases at V and 1 base at J, with 11 bases in the middle. The CDR3 DNA is TGTGCCAGCAGTGTTGACAGATTTTCCTACGAGCAGTACTTC. It is translated as CASSVDRFSYEQYF.

V is TRBV5-8 and J is TRBJ1-5; 7 positions match TRBD1. J lost 4 bases, V lost 4 bases, and 17 bases had no gene match. Germline V lookup: CDR1 SGHTS, CDR2 YDEGEE. The CDR3 spans 18 residues. The CDR3 DNA reads TGTGCCAGCAGCGAAACGTTGCAGGGGGGCGCCTCTAATCAGCCCCAGCATTTT. It is translated as CASSETLQGGASNQPQHF.

The V call is TRBV7-3, the J call TRBJ2-3, with TRBD2 as a possible D gene (6 bases). The CDR3 covers 12 residues. V was shortened by 4 bases and J by 6 bases, with 8 bases between the two germline ends. From germline, CDR1 is SGHTA and CDR2 FQGTGA. The CDR3 nucleotides read TGTGCCAGCAGCTATGGAGGGGATACGCAGTATTTT. Residues: CASSYGGDTQYF.

The chain recombines TRBV7-9 with TRBJ2-1, with TRBD2 matching 10 bases. CDR1 and CDR2 (germline): SEHNR, FQNEAQ (reference sequence). This CDR3 is built from 16 residues. J lost 5 bases, V lost 3 bases, and 7 bases had no gene match. CDR3 protein: CASSFLAGAGDNEQFF. CDR3 bases: TGTGCCAGCAGCTTCCTAGCGGGGGCGGGGGACAATGAGCAGTTCTTC.

This clone showed up just once. The chain has TRBV7-2 and TRBJ2-7; possibly TRBD2 for D (5 bases). This CDR3 is built from 12 residues. Trimming cost V 3 bases and J 6 bases, with 9 bases left between them. Germline assignment: CDR1 SGHTA and CDR2 FQGNSA. The CDR3 nucleotides read TGTGCCAGCAGCTTGCGAGGACTCGAGCAGTACTTC. This translates into CASSLRGLEQYF.

The chain combines TRBV28 with TRBJ2-1, with 9 bases lining up with TRBD2. V was pared by 9 bases and J by 9 bases, with 15 bases of the junction left unmatched. In germline, CDR1 is MDHEN, CDR2 SYDVKM. This CDR3 is built from 15 residues. CDR3: CASRRSAGGLGEQFF. CDR3 DNA sequence: TGTGCCAGTAGGCGGTCGGCGGGAGGGCTGGGTGAGCAGTTCTTC.

The V gene is TRBV7-6, the J gene TRBJ2-3; a possible D gene is TRBD1 (6 bases). The CDR3 is 16 residues long. Trimming cost V 1 base and J 2 bases, with 13 bases left between them. Germline loops: CDR1 SGHVS, CDR2 FNYEAQ. In DNA form, the CDR3 reads TGTGCCAGCAGCTTAGGGGGGCGGAATCCCACAGATACGCAGTATTTT. The encoded protein is CASSLGGRNPTDTQYF.

The rearrangement joins TRBV14 to TRBJ2-3, with TRBD2 matching 8 bases. Unmatched junction bases numbered 5, after V lost 3 bases and J lost 0 bases. This CDR3 has 16 residues. Germline CDR1 is SGHDN and CDR2 is FVKESK. This CDR3 is CASSQGSSGSTDTQYF. The CDR3 DNA sequence: TGTGCCAGCAGCCAGGGGTCTAGCGGGAGCACAGATACGCAGTATTTT.

This chain uses TRBV6-5 with TRBJ2-1, with TRBD2 matching over 8 bases. Unmatched junction bases numbered 11, after V lost 6 bases and J lost 7 bases. There are 15 residues in the CDR3. Germline V CDR1 and CDR2: MNHEY, SVGAGI. The DNA of the CDR3 is TGTGCCAGCAGCAGTCGGGGGGGAGAGGAAAATGAGCAGTTCTTC. This codes for CASSSRGGEENEQFF.

This chain links TRBV19 with TRBJ1-1; 9 nucleotides align to TRBD1. Per the germline V gene, CDR1 is LNHDA and CDR2 is SQIVND (reference sequence). This CDR3 spans 13 amino acids. Unmatched junction bases numbered 5, after V lost 6 bases and J lost 6 bases. CDR3 sequence reads: CASRWGTGPEAFF. The CDR3 nucleotides read TGTGCCAGTAGGTGGGGGACAGGGCCTGAAGCTTTCTTT. Using reference TRBV19 and TRBJ1-1 for the parts outside the CDR3, the full variable domain is DGGITQSPKYLFRKEGQNVTLSCEQNLNHDAMYWYRQDPGQGLRLIYYSQIVNDFQKGDIAEGYSVSREKKESFPLTVTSAQKNPTAFYLCASRWGTGPEAFFGQGTRLTVV.

The chain carries TRBV27 and TRBJ1-1; 10 bases are shared with TRBD1. Germline values: CDR1 MNHEY, CDR2 SMNVEV (reference sequence). This CDR3 has 19 amino acids. Trimming at V came to 4 bases and at J to 4 bases, leaving 18 bases not matched to a gene. DNA of the CDR3: TGTGCCAGCAGTTCAAGGGCCCAGGGACAGGGGACGTGGGGCACTGAAGCTTTCTTT. It yields the protein CASSSRAQGQGTWGTEAFF.

This clone was seen a few times. V is TRBV7-2 and J is TRBJ2-5; D may be TRBD2 (5 bases). The CDR3 extends over 14 amino acids. Trimming shortened V by 5 bases and J by 4 bases, and 14 bases separated the two germline ends. CDR1 SGHTA and CDR2 FQGNSA come from the germline V gene. For the CDR3, the DNA is TGTGCCAGCAGCAACCTCCGGGAACGAGAGACCCAGTACTTC. Its protein product is CASSNLRERETQYF.